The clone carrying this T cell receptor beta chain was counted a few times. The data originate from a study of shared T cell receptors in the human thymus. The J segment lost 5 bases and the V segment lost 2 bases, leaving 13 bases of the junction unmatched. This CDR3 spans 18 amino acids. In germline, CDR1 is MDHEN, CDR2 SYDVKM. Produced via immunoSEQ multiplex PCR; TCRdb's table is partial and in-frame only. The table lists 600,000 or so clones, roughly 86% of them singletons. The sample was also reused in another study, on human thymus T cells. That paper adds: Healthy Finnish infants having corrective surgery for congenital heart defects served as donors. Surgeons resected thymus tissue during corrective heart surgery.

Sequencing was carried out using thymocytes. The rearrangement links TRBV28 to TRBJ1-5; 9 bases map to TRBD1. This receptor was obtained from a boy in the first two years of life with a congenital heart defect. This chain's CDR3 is CASSLPRDREAWDQPQHF. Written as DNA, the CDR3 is TGTGCCAGCAGTTTACCAAGGGACAGGGAAGCCTGGGATCAGCCCCAGCATTTT.